This TCR beta chain was retrieved from a study of blood T cells in healthy people across ages. Study findings and constraints: TCR beta diversity per million T cells fell roughly linearly with age.

For this clonotype: Its antigen is currently unknown.

Through a sample-barcoded 5' primer and a J-beta primer mix, a second PCR was run for roughly 6 to 12 cycles. Via MiXCR, TCRdb re-called the 5' RACE reads, giving one row per CDR3 protein. Among fewer than 650,000 distinct CDR3 sequences listed, about 29% were seen once. The CDR3 spans 14 residues. CDR1 is SEHNR, CDR2 FQNEAQ, per germline (reference sequence). J gave up 4 bases and V 6 bases, and 8 bases lay outside the gene matches. These data are also associated with another study on T cells of mothers and their children.

The rearrangement joins TRBV7-9 to TRBJ1-2; 7 positions agree with TRBD1. The sequence was collected from a boy between 2 and 15 years old in good health. The sample consisted of blood. Here the CDR3 reads CASSGDSKLYGYTF. The CDR3 DNA is TGTGCCAGCAGTGGGGACAGCAAACTCTATGGCTACACCTTC.